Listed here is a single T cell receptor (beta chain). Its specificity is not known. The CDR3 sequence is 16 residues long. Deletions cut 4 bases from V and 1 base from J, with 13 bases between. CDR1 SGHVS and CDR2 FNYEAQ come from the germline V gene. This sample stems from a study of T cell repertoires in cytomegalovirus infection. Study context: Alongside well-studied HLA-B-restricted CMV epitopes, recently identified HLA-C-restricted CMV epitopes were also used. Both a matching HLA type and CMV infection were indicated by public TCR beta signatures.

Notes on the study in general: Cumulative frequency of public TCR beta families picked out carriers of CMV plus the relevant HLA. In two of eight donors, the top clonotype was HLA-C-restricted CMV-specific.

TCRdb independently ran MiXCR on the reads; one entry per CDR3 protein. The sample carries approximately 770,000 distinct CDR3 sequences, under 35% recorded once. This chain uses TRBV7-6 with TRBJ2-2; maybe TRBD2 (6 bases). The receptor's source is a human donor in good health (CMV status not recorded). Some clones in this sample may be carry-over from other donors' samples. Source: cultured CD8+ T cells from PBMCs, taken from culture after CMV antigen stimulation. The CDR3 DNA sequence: TGTGCCAGCAGCTCACCTTCCGGGGGGAACACCGGGGAGCTGTTTTTT. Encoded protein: CASSSPSGGNTGELFF.